This is a list of T cell receptor beta chains from one sample in a study of T-cell memory formation after mild COVID-19. TCRdb reprocessed the 5' RACE reads via MiXCR and lists one record per CDR3 protein. There are 470,000 or so distinct CDR3 sequences in the sample; 20% to 30% occur only once, and 12% lies in the top ten. Specimen: PBMCs or a T cell subset sorted from them (not recorded which). These receptors came from an adult woman who had mild COVID-19 (a few samples of this study predate the infection). Cell type and time point are not known. Both conserved end residues are part of each CDR3. D genes are given only for firm matches. Not every row has a clone size; where given, it reads once, few, many or a size class.

d_gene,v_gene,j_gene,abundance,CDR3nt,CDR3aa
NA,TRBV7-6,TRBJ2-2,NA,TGTGCCAGCAGCGTACGGGGACCAGTGGGCGGGGAGCTGTTTTTT,CASSVRGPVGGELFF
TRBD2,TRBV2,TRBJ2-2,few,TGTGCCAGCACCCGGACTAGCGGGAGGGCGAACACCGGGGAGCTGTTTTTT,CASTRTSGRANTGELFF
NA,TRBV9,TRBJ1-2,NA,TGTGCCAGCAGCGGAGGGGGGCATGGCTACACCTTC,CASSGGGHGYTF
NA,TRBV14,TRBJ1-3,few,TGTGCCAGCAGCCACTGGTCGGGAAACACCATATATTTT,CASSHWSGNTIYF
TRBD1,TRBV7-9,TRBJ1-4,few,TGTGCCAGCAGCTTATCCGGGACAGTTGAAAAACTGTTTTTT,CASSLSGTVEKLFF
NA,TRBV4-3,TRBJ2-7,NA,TGCGCCAGCAGCCAAGACCTCATCAGGGTATACGAGCAGTACTTC,CASSQDLIRVYEQYF
TRBD1,TRBV6-5,TRBJ2-5,NA,TGTGCCAGCAGTCCCGACAGGGGGGTAGAGACCCAGTACTTC,CASSPDRGVETQYF
NA,TRBV5-1,TRBJ2-3,NA,TGCGCCAGCAGCTTGGTAGGGGATCGCGGAGATACGCAGTATTTT,CASSLVGDRGDTQYF
TRBD1,TRBV29-1,TRBJ1-1,many,TGCAGCGTTGATTCTCCCGGACAGGGGGCACTCAACACTGAAGCTTTCTTT,CSVDSPGQGALNTEAFF
TRBD1,TRBV6-1,TRBJ1-1,NA,TGTGCCAGCAGGGCACAGGGGATGAACACTGAAGCTTTCTTT,CASRAQGMNTEAFF
NA,TRBV7-9,TRBJ1-1,NA,TGTGCCAGCAGCTCGCGAATAAAACGGGGAAACACTGAAGCTTTCTTT,CASSSRIKRGNTEAFF
NA,TRBV7-2,TRBJ2-5,few,TGTGCCAGCAGCGCACGGGGGCTAGCGGAAGAGACCCAGTACTTC,CASSARGLAEETQYF
NA,TRBV19,TRBJ1-5,NA,TGTGCCAGTACCCCTATGGACCGAACCAGCGGGCAGCCCCAGCATTTT,CASTPMDRTSGQPQHF
NA,TRBV7-9,TRBJ2-7,NA,TGTGCCAGCAGCTTCGCGGCCGGGGCTTACGAGCAGTACTTC,CASSFAAGAYEQYF
NA,TRBV12-3/TRBV12-4,TRBJ1-1,few,TGTGCCAGCAGTTTCAAACCCACTGAAGCTTTCTTT,CASSFKPTEAFF
NA,TRBV20-1,TRBJ2-1,NA,TGCAGTGCTGACTACGGGGCGGGGAACAATGAGCAGTTCTTC,CSADYGAGNNEQFF
NA,TRBV12-3/TRBV12-4,TRBJ2-6,NA,TGTGCCAGCAGTCCAGGGTCTGGGGCCAACGTCCTGACTTTC,CASSPGSGANVLTF
NA,TRBV29-1,TRBJ2-1,few,TGCAGCGTTGATTTGTCGGACCCACTTAGCCACAATGAGCAGTTCTTC,CSVDLSDPLSHNEQFF
TRBD1,TRBV6-1,TRBJ2-3,few,TGTGCCAGCAGTGAGCGACAGGGCTCTAGCACAGATACGCAGTATTTT,CASSERQGSSTDTQYF
NA,TRBV7-3,TRBJ1-1,NA,TGTGCCAGCAGCTTAAATCACATGACGTACACTGAAGCTTTCTTT,CASSLNHMTYTEAFF
TRBD2,TRBV2,TRBJ2-3,NA,TGTGCCAGCACGGCGGGAGGGTACACAGATACGCAGTATTTT,CASTAGGYTDTQYF
NA,TRBV7-3,TRBJ2-5,NA,TGTGCCAGCAGCGAAATGGGGGGGGCGAAGACCCAGTACTTC,CASSEMGGAKTQYF
NA,TRBV6-5,TRBJ1-5,NA,TGTGCCAGCAGGCTGGACATTAATAGCAATCAGCCCCAGCATTTT,CASRLDINSNQPQHF
TRBD2,TRBV7-2,TRBJ2-1,NA,TGTGCCAGCAGCCATATGGGGGAGGGCCAGAATGAGCAGTTCTTC,CASSHMGEGQNEQFF
TRBD1,TRBV5-1,TRBJ2-6,few,TGCGCCAGCAGCGGCACCATGGACAGGGGGTGGCGTGGGGCCAACGTCCTGACTTTC,CASSGTMDRGWRGANVLTF
TRBD2,TRBV4-2,TRBJ2-4,NA,TGTGCCAGCAGCCAGGAAAGGACTAGCGGGAGAAACATTCAGTACTTC,CASSQERTSGRNIQYF
TRBD2,TRBV29-1,TRBJ2-7,NA,TGCAGCTTTAGGCTAGCGGAATCCTACGAGCAGTACTTC,CSFRLAESYEQYF
NA,TRBV24-1,TRBJ1-5,few,TGTGCCACCACCCCGCGGGGACTCAATCAGCCCCAGCATTTT,CATTPRGLNQPQHF
NA,TRBV27,TRBJ2-1,few,TGTGCCAGCAGACGAGAGACAGGAAACAATGAGCAGTTCTTC,CASRRETGNNEQFF
TRBD2,TRBV5-4,TRBJ2-7,few,TGTGCCAGCAGCGGGGGACTAGCGGAGCAATACGAGCAGTACTTC,CASSGGLAEQYEQYF
NA,TRBV9,TRBJ1-5,few,TGTGCCAGCAGTTCCAGGCTAAATCAGCCCCAGCATTTT,CASSSRLNQPQHF
NA,TRBV12-3/TRBV12-4,TRBJ1-5,NA,TGTGCCAGCAGTCCCTCGGTGGGCAATCAGCCCCAGCATTTT,CASSPSVGNQPQHF
NA,TRBV29-1,TRBJ2-5,few,TGCAGCGCCGCGGGACGGACCAAGGAGACCCAGTACTTC,CSAAGRTKETQYF
NA,TRBV3-1,TRBJ1-1,few,TGTGCCAGCAGCCAAGCACTAACGAACACTGAAGCTTTCTTT,CASSQALTNTEAFF
NA,TRBV6-2/TRBV6-3,TRBJ2-5,once,TGTGCCAGCAGTTATAGCCCGAGCCAGACGCAAGAGACCCAGTACTTC,CASSYSPSQTQETQYF